Listed here is a single T cell receptor (beta chain). This specimen belongs to a study of T cells after somatic rescue of genetic block. The germline V and J ends were trimmed by 11 bases and 0 bases, with 13 bases remaining between them. CDR1 is SNHLY, CDR2 FYNNEI, per germline. The CDR3 spans 13 residues. Libraries were prepared by immunoSEQ multiplex PCR; TCRdb keeps only in-frame clonotypes and omits some of them. The sample includes 55,000 or so clones, around 96% seen only once; the top ten take under 0.095%. The sequenced sample consisted of peripheral blood mononuclear cells (PBMCs). The sequence was collected from a child younger than two. The chain combines TRBV2 with TRBJ1-1; D remains ambiguous. This CDR3 reads CAGKVSMNTEAFF. CDR3 bases: TGTGCCGGAAAAGTGAGCATGAACACTGAAGCTTTCTTT.